Below, 25 T cell receptor beta chains from the same sample are listed, as sequenced in a study of blood T cell repertoires in COVID-19. This table comes from immunoSEQ multiplex PCR, and its TCRdb copy is limited to in-frame clones, with some not included. The table includes 130,000 or so clones, 80% to 85% detected once. Sequenced: peripheral blood. These receptors were taken from a man aged 60 to 69 with acute or convalescent COVID-19.

This chain joins TRBV18 and TRBJ2-5; D might be TRBD1 (5 bases). Germline values: CDR1 KGHSH, CDR2 LQKENI. The V end was cut by 2 bases, the J end by 2 bases, with 15 bases between. CDR3 length: 16 amino acids. This chain's CDR3 is CASSPYPGIVQETQYF. In DNA, the CDR3 is TGTGCCAGCTCACCATACCCAGGGATTGTACAAGAGACCCAGTACTTC.

The chain has TRBV14 and TRBJ1-2; D is unresolved. Germline V gives CDR1 SGHDN, CDR2 FVKESK. Trimming removed 0 bases at V and 4 bases at J, with 6 bases between. The CDR3 totals 13 residues. Written as DNA, the CDR3 is TGTGCCAGCAGCCAAGACAGGCCCTATGGCTACACCTTC. It yields the protein CASSQDRPYGYTF.

The V and J genes are TRBV5-1 and TRBJ1-2; 9 bases match TRBD1. The V and J ends lost 0 bases and 6 bases, in that order; junction bases with no gene match: 6. CDR3 length equals 15 residues. Looked up from germline, CDR1 is SGHRS and CDR2 is YFSETQ. CDR3 coding DNA: TGCGCCAGCAGCTTGGCCGGACAGGGGATAAATGGCTACACCTTC. Protein: CASSLAGQGINGYTF.

V is TRBV30 and J is TRBJ2-5; 9 bases match TRBD2. Germline loops: CDR1 GTSNPN, CDR2 SVGIG (reference sequence). The CDR3 contains 12 residues. The J segment lost 8 bases and the V segment lost 1 base, leaving 2 bases of the junction unmatched. In nucleotides, the CDR3 is TGTGCCTGGAGTGCTAGCGGGGAAACCCAGTACTTC. Protein product: CAWSASGETQYF.

With respect to this clone: At one boundary the junction diverges from the germline segment, which might be a read error. The rearrangement uses TRBV10-1 and TRBJ1-4; D unresolved. This CDR3 is 10 amino acids long. Germline assignment: CDR1 WNHNN and CDR2 SYGVQD (reference sequence). CDR3 residues: CASSALTHYF. CDR3 bases: TGCGCCAGCAGTGCATTAACCCACTATTTT.

V gene TRBV3-1 (or the pseudogene TRBV3-2) combines with J gene TRBJ2-7; 8 bases fit TRBD2. Unmatched junction bases numbered 5, after V lost 4 bases and J lost 3 bases. Per germline, CDR1 LGHDT and CDR2 YNNKEL (reference sequence). The CDR3 length is 14 residues. The CDR3 nucleotides are TGTGCCAGCAGCCTCATCGGGGGGGACTACGAGCAGTACTTC. This sequence encodes CASSLIGGDYEQYF.

This chain connects TRBV18 to TRBJ1-5, with 10 bases fitting TRBD1. Germline CDR1 and CDR2: KGHSH and LQKENI. The ends lost 6 bases at V and 5 bases at J; junction bases unmatched: 7. The CDR3 loop spans 15 amino acids. For the CDR3, the DNA is TGTGCCAGCTCGACCGGGACAGGGGATTATCAGCCCCAGCATTTT. This translates into CASSTGTGDYQPQHF.

The J gene is TRBJ2-7, the V gene TRBV4-1; 7 nucleotides agree with TRBD2. The germline V gene has CDR1 MGHRA and CDR2 YSYEKL. J was trimmed by 5 bases and V by 1 base; bases with no gene match: 8. The CDR3 has 15 amino acids. The CDR3 sequence is CASSQVGRGLNEQYF. Here the CDR3 DNA reads TGCGCCAGCAGCCAAGTTGGGCGGGGGTTGAACGAGCAGTACTTC.

V gene TRBV27 combines with J gene TRBJ2-7, with 9 bases aligning to TRBD1. This CDR3 is 15 amino acids long. The V gene end was trimmed by 6 bases and the J gene end by 5 bases; junction bases not matched to a gene: 11. The germline CDR1 and CDR2 sequences are MNHEY and SMNVEV (reference sequence). CDR3 region: CASRRRNRGPHEQYF. In DNA form, the CDR3 reads TGTGCCAGCAGGCGACGGAACAGGGGGCCTCACGAGCAGTACTTC.

The chain uses TRBV30 and TRBJ2-5; TRBD1 aligns across 9 bases. Looked up from germline, CDR1 is GTSNPN and CDR2 is SVGIG (reference sequence). The V segment lost 3 bases and the J segment 5 bases; nucleotides outside the gene matches: 4. The CDR3 extends over 13 amino acids. The CDR3 protein is CAWRGQGRETQYF. CDR3 nucleotide sequence: TGTGCCTGGAGAGGACAGGGGAGGGAGACCCAGTACTTC.

The V and J genes are TRBV27 and TRBJ2-5; 8 bases are shared with TRBD2. This CDR3 comprises 15 residues. CDR1 MNHEY and CDR2 SMNVEV come from the germline V gene (reference sequence). J gave up 5 bases and V 3 bases, and 8 bases lay outside the gene matches. The CDR3 DNA follows: TGTGCCAGCAGTTTCTTCGGGGGGGATTCGGAGACCCAGTACTTC. Translated: CASSFFGGDSETQYF.

The chain carries TRBV3-1 (or the pseudogene TRBV3-2) and TRBJ2-5; 8 bases map to TRBD2. Germline trimming cut 6 bases from V and 4 bases from J; bases unmatched to any gene: 4. The CDR3 has 13 residues. Germline V lookup: CDR1 LGHDT, CDR2 YNNKEL (reference sequence). As DNA, the CDR3 is TGTGCCAGCAGGGCCGGGGGGGTAGAGACCCAGTACTTC. This gives the protein CASRAGGVETQYF.

V usage is TRBV7-2 and J usage is TRBJ2-7; possible D gene TRBD1, 6 bases. The CDR3 is made up of 15 amino acids. Germline values: CDR1 SGHTA, CDR2 FQGNSA. V was clipped by 6 bases and J by 0 bases, with 15 bases between them. CDR3 nucleotide sequence: TGTGCCAGCAGACGGAACAGGGATCCCTCCTACGAGCAGTACTTC. Amino acid sequence: CASRRNRDPSYEQYF.

The V gene is TRBV6-5, the J gene TRBJ2-3, with D perhaps matching TRBD1 (6 bases). The V and J ends lost 2 bases and 5 bases respectively, with 11 bases between them. The CDR3 spans 14 residues. Germline CDR1 reads MNHEY; CDR2 reads SVGAGI. CDR3 amino acids: CASSYGGREDTQYF. As DNA, the CDR3 is TGTGCCAGCAGTTACGGGGGCCGTGAAGATACGCAGTATTTT.

CDR3 nucleotide sequence: TGTGCCAGCAGAGATCGACAGGGGTCCTATAATTCACCCCTCCACTTT. It encodes CASRDRQGSYNSPLHF. This chain joins TRBV2 and TRBJ1-6; 8 bases match TRBD1. J gave up 1 base and V 6 bases, and 5 bases lay outside the gene matches. The CDR3 runs to 16 residues. CDR1 SNHLY and CDR2 FYNNEI come from the germline V gene.

This chain joins TRBV30 and TRBJ1-2, with D maybe TRBD1 (5 bases). The CDR3 is 12 amino acids. Germline assignment: CDR1 GTSNPN and CDR2 SVGIG (reference sequence). V lost 3 bases and J lost 8, with 13 bases in between. The CDR3 reads CAWSVEGHGYTF. The CDR3 DNA is TGTGCCTGGAGCGTGGAAGGACACGGCTACACCTTC.

The chain couples TRBV2 to TRBJ2-7; a possible D gene is TRBD2 (5 bases). The CDR3 has 13 amino acids. CDR1 and CDR2 from the germline V gene are SNHLY and FYNNEI. The CDR3 here is CAPGARLGDEQYF. CDR3 DNA sequence: TGTGCGCCCGGCGCCAGGCTGGGAGACGAGCAGTACTTC.

This sequence joins TRBV4-1 and TRBJ2-7; 11 bases are a match to TRBD2. CDR1 MGHRA and CDR2 YSYEKL come from the germline V gene. The ends lost 4 bases at V and 3 bases at J; junction bases unmatched: 2. CDR3 length equals 14 residues. The CDR3 loop reads CASSRTSGSYEQYF. CDR3 coding DNA: TGCGCCAGCAGCCGAACTAGCGGGAGCTACGAGCAGTACTTC.

V gene TRBV6-5 combines with J gene TRBJ2-5; 9 nucleotides align to TRBD2. The germline gives CDR1 MNHEY, CDR2 SVGAGI. The V gene end was trimmed by 10 bases and the J gene end by 4 bases; junction bases not matched to a gene: 13. This CDR3 spans 15 amino acids. The CDR3 reads CATSVIAGVGETQYF. DNA for the CDR3: TGTGCCACCTCTGTTATAGCGGGGGTAGGAGAGACCCAGTACTTC.

The chain combines TRBV7-9 with TRBJ1-5, with TRBD1 identical over 7 bases. Unmatched junction bases numbered 5, after V lost 4 bases and J lost 2 bases. The length of the CDR3 is 15 residues. CDR1 is SEHNR, CDR2 FQNEAQ, per germline (reference sequence). DNA for the CDR3: TGTGCCAGCAGCTCAGATACAGGGGGCAATCAGCCCCAGCATTTT. This codes for CASSSDTGGNQPQHF.

This clone appeared a few times. This chain joins TRBV20-1 and TRBJ2-1, with D possibly matching TRBD2 (6 bases). Trimming took 3 bases from V and 7 from J, leaving 16 bases between them. Germline V CDR1 and CDR2: DFQATT, SNEGSKA (reference sequence). The CDR3 consists of 14 residues. The CDR3 bases are TGCAGTGCTAGTGTGGGAGGTAGAGTTAATGAGCAGTTCTTC. Protein product: CSASVGGRVNEQFF.

This sequence joins TRBV5-1 and TRBJ2-1; a possible D gene is TRBD1 (5 bases). Germline assignment: CDR1 SGHRS and CDR2 YFSETQ. The CDR3 covers 14 residues. V gave up 6 bases and J gave up 9 bases, with 19 bases separating them. CDR3 DNA sequence: TGCGCCAGCAACCCCTCATGGACCCAGGGTGAGCAGTTCTTC. Residues: CASNPSWTQGEQFF.

The chain is built from TRBV7-6 and TRBJ2-1, with 9 bases matching TRBD1. This CDR3 has 15 residues. V shed 5 bases and J 4 bases; nucleotides not matched to a gene: 6. CDR1 is SGHVS, CDR2 FNYEAQ, per germline. Here the CDR3 reads CASSPWTGEYNEQFF. CDR3 coding DNA: TGTGCCAGCAGCCCGTGGACAGGGGAGTACAATGAGCAGTTCTTC.

This clone was observed a handful of times. This chain links TRBV19 with TRBJ1-5; 9 positions agree with TRBD1. V lost 5 bases, J lost 2 bases, and 7 bases stayed unmatched. The CDR3 runs 16 residues. Germline V gene lookup returns CDR1 LNHDA and CDR2 SQIVND (reference sequence). CDR3 in amino acids: CASSLSQGAGNQPQHF. Here the CDR3 DNA reads TGTGCCAGTAGTCTCTCACAGGGGGCTGGCAATCAGCCCCAGCATTTT.

V gene TRBV7-3 combines with J gene TRBJ2-3; the match to TRBD2 covers 9 bases. CDR1 and CDR2 from the germline V gene are SGHTA and FQGTGA. This CDR3 region has 15 residues. V lost 5 bases and J lost 1; bases outside the gene matches: 4. CDR3 region: CASSRWTSGTDTQYF. The CDR3 nucleotides read TGTGCCAGCAGCCGTTGGACTAGCGGCACAGATACGCAGTATTTT.